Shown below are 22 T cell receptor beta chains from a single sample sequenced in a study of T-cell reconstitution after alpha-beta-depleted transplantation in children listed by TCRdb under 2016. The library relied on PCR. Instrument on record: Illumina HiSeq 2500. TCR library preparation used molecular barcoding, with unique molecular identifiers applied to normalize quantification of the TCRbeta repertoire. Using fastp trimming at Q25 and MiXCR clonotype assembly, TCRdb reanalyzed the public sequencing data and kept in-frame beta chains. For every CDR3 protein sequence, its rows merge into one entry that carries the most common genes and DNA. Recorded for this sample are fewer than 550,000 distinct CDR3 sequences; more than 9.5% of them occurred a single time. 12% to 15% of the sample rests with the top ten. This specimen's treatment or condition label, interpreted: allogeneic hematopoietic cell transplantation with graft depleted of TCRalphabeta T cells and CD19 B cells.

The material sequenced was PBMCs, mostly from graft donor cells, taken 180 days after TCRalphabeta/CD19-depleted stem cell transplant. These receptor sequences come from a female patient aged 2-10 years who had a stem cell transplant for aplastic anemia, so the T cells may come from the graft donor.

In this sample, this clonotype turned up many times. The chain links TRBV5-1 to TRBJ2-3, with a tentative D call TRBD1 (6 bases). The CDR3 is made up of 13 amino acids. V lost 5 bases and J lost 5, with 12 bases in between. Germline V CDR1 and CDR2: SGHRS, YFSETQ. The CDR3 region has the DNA TGCGCCAGCAGGTTCTCAGGGGAAGATACGCAGTATTTT. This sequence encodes CASRFSGEDTQYF.

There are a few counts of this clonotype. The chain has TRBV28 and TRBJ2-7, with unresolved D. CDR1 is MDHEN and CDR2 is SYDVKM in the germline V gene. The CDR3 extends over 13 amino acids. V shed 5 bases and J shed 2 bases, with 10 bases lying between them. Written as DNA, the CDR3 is TGTGCCAGCAGTCCAACAGAGGCCTACGAGCAGTACTTC. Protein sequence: CASSPTEAYEQYF.

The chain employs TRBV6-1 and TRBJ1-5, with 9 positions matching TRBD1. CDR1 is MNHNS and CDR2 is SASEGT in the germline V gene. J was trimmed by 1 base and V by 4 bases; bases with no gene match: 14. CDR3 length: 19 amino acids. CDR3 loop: CASSVETGGKSISNQPQHF. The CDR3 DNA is TGTGCCAGCAGTGTGGAGACAGGGGGGAAATCCATAAGCAATCAGCCCCAGCATTTT.

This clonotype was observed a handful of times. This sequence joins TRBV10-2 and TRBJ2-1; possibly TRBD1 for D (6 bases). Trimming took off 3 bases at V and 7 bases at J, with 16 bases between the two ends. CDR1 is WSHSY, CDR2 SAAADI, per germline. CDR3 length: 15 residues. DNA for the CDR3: TGCGCCAGCAGTGATTTCAGGGGAGTTGGGAATGAGCAGTTCTTC. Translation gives CASSDFRGVGNEQFF.

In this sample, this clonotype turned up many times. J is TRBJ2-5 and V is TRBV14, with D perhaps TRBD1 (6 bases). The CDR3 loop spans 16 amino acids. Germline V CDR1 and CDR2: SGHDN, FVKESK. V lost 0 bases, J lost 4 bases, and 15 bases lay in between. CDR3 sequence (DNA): TGTGCCAGCAGCCAAGAAAACAGGGCGGTTGGAGAGACCCAGTACTTC. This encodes CASSQENRAVGETQYF.

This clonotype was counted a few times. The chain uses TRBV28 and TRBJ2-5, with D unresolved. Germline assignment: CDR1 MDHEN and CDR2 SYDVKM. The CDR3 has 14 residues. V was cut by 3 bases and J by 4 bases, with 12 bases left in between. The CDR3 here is CASSFPGKGETQYF. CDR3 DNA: TGTGCCAGCAGTTTTCCTGGAAAGGGAGAGACCCAGTACTTC.

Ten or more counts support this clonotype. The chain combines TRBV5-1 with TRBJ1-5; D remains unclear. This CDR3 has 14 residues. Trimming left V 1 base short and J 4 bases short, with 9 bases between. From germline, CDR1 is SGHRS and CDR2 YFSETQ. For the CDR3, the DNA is TGCGCCAGCAGCTTGACTGGACGGAATCAGCCCCAGCATTTT. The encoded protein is CASSLTGRNQPQHF.

CDR3 sequence: CASSRVRAGGTYEQYF. The CDR3 nucleotides read TGTGCCAGCAGCCGAGTAAGGGCGGGAGGAACCTACGAGCAGTACTTC. This chain uses TRBV3-1 with TRBJ2-7, with TRBD2 matching over 8 bases. Losses at the gene ends were 4 bases for V and 2 bases for J; bases not matched to a gene: 10. Germline lookup yields CDR1 LGHDT and CDR2 YNNKEL (reference sequence). This CDR3 contains 16 residues.

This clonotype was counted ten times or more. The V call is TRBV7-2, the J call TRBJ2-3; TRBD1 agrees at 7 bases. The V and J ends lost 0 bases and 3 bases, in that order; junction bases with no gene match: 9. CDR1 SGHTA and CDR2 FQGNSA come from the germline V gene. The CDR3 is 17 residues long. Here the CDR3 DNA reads TGTGCCAGCAGCTTAGCGCCGACAGGGACGAGAACAGATACGCAGTATTTT. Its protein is CASSLAPTGTRTDTQYF. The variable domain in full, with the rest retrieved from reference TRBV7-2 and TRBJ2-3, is GAGVSQSPSNKVTEKGKDVELRCDPISGHTALYWYRQSLGQGLEFLIYFQGNSAPDKSGLPSDRFSAERTGGSVSTLTIQRTQQEDSAVYLCASSLAPTGTRTDTQYFGPGTRLTVL.

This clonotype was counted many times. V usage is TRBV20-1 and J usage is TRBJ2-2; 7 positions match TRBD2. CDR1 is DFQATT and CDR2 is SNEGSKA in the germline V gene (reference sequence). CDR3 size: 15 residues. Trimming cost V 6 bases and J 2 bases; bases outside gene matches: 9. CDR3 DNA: TGCAGTGCCCCGGCCGGGACTATTAACACCGGGGAGCTGTTTTTT. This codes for CSAPAGTINTGELFF.

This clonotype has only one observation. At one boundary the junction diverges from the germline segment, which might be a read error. Here the CDR3 reads CDSSIVASRHTGELFF. The CDR3 DNA sequence: TGTGACAGTAGTATAGTGGCCTCGCGCCACACCGGGGAGCTGTTTTTT. The gene calls are TRBV19 and TRBJ2-2; D is undetermined. The CDR3 contains 16 residues. Germline V gives CDR1 LNHDA, CDR2 SQIVND (reference sequence).

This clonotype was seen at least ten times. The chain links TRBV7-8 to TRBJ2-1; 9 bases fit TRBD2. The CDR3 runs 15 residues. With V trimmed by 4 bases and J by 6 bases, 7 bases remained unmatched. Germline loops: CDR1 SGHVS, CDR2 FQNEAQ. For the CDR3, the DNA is TGTGCCAGCAGCTCACGGGGACTAGCAGGCAATGAGCAGTTCTTC. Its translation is CASSSRGLAGNEQFF.

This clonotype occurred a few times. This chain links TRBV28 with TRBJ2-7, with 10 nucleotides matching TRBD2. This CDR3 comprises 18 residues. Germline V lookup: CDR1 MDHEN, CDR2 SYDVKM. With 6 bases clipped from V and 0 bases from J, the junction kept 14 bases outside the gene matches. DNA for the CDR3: TGTGCCAGCAGACGATTAGAGACTAGCGGGCTCAGCTCCTACGAGCAGTACTTC. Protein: CASRRLETSGLSSYEQYF.

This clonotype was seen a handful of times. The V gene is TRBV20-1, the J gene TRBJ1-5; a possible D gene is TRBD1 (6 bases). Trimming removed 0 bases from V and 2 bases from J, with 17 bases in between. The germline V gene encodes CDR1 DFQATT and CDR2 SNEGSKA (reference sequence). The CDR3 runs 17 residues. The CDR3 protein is CSARDAGKGGGNQPQHF. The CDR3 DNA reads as TGCAGTGCTAGAGACGCAGGTAAAGGGGGGGGCAATCAGCCCCAGCATTTT.

CDR3 bases: TGTGCCAGCAGCTCGGGTCTCTATAATTCACCCCTCCACTTT. Its translation: CASSSGLYNSPLHF. The gene calls are TRBV12-3 or TRBV12-4 and TRBJ1-6; D is unresolved. V gave up 6 bases and J gave up 3 bases, with 9 bases separating them. The CDR3 has 14 amino acids.

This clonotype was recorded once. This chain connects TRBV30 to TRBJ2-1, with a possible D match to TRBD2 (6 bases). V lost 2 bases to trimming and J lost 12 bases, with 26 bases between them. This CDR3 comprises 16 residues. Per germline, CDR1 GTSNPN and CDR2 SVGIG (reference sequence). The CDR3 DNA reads TGTGCCTGGAGTCCCACTGGGAGGAAAAGGGCAGATACGCAGTTCTTC. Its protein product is CAWSPTGRKRADTQFF.

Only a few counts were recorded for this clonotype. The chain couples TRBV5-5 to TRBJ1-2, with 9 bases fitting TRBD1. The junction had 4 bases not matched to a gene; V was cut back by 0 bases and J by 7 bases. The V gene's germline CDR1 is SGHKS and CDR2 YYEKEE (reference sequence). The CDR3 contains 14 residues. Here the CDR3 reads CASSLGGQGVGYTF. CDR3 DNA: TGTGCCAGCAGCTTGGGGGGACAGGGTGTTGGCTACACCTTC.

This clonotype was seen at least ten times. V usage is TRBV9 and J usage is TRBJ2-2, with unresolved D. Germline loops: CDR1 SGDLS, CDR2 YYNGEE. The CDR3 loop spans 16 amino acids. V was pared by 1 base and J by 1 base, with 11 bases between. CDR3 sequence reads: CASSVNRAGNTGELFF. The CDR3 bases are TGTGCCAGCAGCGTAAATCGGGCAGGGAACACCGGGGAGCTGTTTTTT.

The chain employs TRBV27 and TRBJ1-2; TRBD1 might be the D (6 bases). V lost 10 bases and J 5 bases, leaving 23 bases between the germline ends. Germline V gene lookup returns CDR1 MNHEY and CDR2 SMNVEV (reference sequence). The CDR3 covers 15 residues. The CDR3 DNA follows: TGTGCCACGAGATTGTCCGCGGACAGCCGATATGGCTACACCTTC. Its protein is CATRLSADSRYGYTF.

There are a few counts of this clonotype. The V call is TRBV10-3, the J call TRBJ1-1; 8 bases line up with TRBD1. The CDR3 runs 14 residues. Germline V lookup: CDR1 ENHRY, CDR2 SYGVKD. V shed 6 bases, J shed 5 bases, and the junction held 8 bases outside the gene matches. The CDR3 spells CAISSTGAETEAFF. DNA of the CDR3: TGTGCCATCAGCTCGACAGGGGCGGAGACTGAAGCTTTCTTT.

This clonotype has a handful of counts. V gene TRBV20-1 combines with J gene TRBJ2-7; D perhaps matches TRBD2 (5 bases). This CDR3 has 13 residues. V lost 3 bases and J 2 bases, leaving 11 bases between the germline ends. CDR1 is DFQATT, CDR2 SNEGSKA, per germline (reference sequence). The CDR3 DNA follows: TGCAGTGCTAGGTCGGACTCGCCCTACGAGCAGTACGTC. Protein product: CSARSDSPYEQYV.

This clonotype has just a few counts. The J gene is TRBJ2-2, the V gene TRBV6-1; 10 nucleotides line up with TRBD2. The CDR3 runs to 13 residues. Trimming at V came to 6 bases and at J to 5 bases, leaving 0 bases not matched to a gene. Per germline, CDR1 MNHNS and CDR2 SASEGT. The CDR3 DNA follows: TGTGCCAGCAGACTAGCGGGGACCGGGGAGCTGTTTTTT. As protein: CASRLAGTGELFF.